These 5 T cell receptor beta chains came from one sample sequenced in a study of control samples from healthy donors and cancer patients. Libraries were prepared by immunoSEQ multiplex PCR; TCRdb keeps only in-frame clonotypes and omits some of them. Of approximately 69,000 clones in the sample, around nine tenths were seen once. Sequences were obtained from PBMCs. These receptors were collected from a man in his sixties with colorectal cancer.

The V gene is TRBV3-1 (or the pseudogene TRBV3-2), the J gene TRBJ2-2; 8 bases agree with TRBD2. The V segment lost 1 base and the J segment 4 bases; nucleotides outside the gene matches: 5. Looked up from germline, CDR1 is LGHDT and CDR2 is YNNKEL (reference sequence). The CDR3 is 16 amino acids. The CDR3 nucleotides are TGTGCCAGCAGCCAAGTAACGACTAGCGTCACCGGGGAGCTGTTTTTT. Protein product: CASSQVTTSVTGELFF.

The chain carries TRBV5-5 and TRBJ1-4, with no clear D. Trimming cost V 5 bases and J 0 bases, with 11 bases left between them. CDR1 and CDR2 (germline): SGHKS, YYEKEE (reference sequence). The CDR3 totals 15 residues. The CDR3 coding sequence is TGTGCCAGCAGTTCCCGGGGTGCAACTAATGAAAAACTGTTTTTT. Residues: CASSSRGATNEKLFF.

This clone was detected only once. V and J are TRBV6-5 and TRBJ2-5, with D unresolved. The germline gives CDR1 MNHEY, CDR2 SVGAGI. Trimming took 5 bases from V and 1 from J, leaving 8 bases between them. There are 13 residues in the CDR3. CDR3 DNA: TGTGCCAGCAGTCGTTCGGGCCAAGAGACCCAGTACTTC. It specifies CASSRSGQETQYF.

This chain uses TRBV18 with TRBJ1-2; 9 positions match TRBD1. With V trimmed by 1 base and J by 6 bases, 6 bases remained unmatched. Germline V gives CDR1 KGHSH, CDR2 LQKENI. The CDR3 totals 15 residues. CDR3 protein: CASSPLTGGRDGYTF. The CDR3, as DNA: TGTGCCAGCTCACCACTTACAGGGGGCAGGGATGGCTACACCTTC.

This sequence joins TRBV4-1 and TRBJ1-1; a possible D gene is TRBD1 (5 bases). In germline, CDR1 is MGHRA, CDR2 YSYEKL. V gave up 1 base and J gave up 4 bases, with 13 bases separating them. The CDR3 consists of 15 residues. This chain's CDR3 is CASSQGAGEATEAFF. The DNA for the CDR3 is TGCGCCAGCAGCCAAGGGGCGGGGGAGGCCACTGAAGCTTTCTTT.